A single sample gave rise to the 4 T cell receptor beta chains below, sequenced in a study of T-cell reconstitution after alpha-beta-depleted transplantation in children. Unique molecular identifiers were incorporated into the prepared TCRbeta library. In TCRdb, the PCR reads were re-called with MiXCR into one record per CDR3 protein. The sample includes about 300,000 distinct CDR3 sequences, roughly a tenth of them seen just once. Specimen: PBMCs, collected before TCRalphabeta/CD19-depleted stem cell transplant. These TCRs come from a boy in the first two years of life with acute myeloid leukemia, due to receive a stem cell transplant.

This clonotype was recorded many times. The chain employs TRBV20-1 and TRBJ1-6; tentative D call: TRBD1 (5 bases). CDR1 is DFQATT, CDR2 SNEGSKA, per germline (reference sequence). The CDR3 loop spans 13 amino acids. V shed 4 bases and J shed 3 bases, with 7 bases lying between them. CDR3 sequence: CSATGSYNSPLHF. In DNA, the CDR3 is TGCAGTGCTACAGGGAGCTATAATTCACCCCTCCACTTT.

The rearrangement links TRBV4-2 to TRBJ1-2, with D tentatively TRBD1 (5 bases). V was shortened by 0 bases and J by 10 bases, with 15 bases between the two germline ends. This CDR3 region has 14 residues. The germline CDR1 and CDR2 sequences are LGHNA and YNFKEQ. CDR3 DNA: TGTGCCAGCAGCCAAGAGCAGGGCGCATGGCCCTACACCTTC. It encodes CASSQEQGAWPYTF.

In this sample, this clonotype turned up many times. The rearrangement uses TRBV7-9 and TRBJ2-5, with 7 bases matching TRBD2. The CDR3 runs 17 residues. J was trimmed by 5 bases and V by 4 bases; bases with no gene match: 16. The germline gives CDR1 SEHNR, CDR2 FQNEAQ (reference sequence). DNA for the CDR3: TGTGCCAGCAGCTCTGTAGCGGGCCACCCCCACGGGGAGACCCAGTACTTC. Translating it yields CASSSVAGHPHGETQYF.

This clonotype was observed at least ten times. The chain uses TRBV11-2 and TRBJ2-1, with 7 nucleotides matching TRBD1. The germline V gene encodes CDR1 SGHAT and CDR2 FQNNGV. After removal of 5 bases from V and 4 bases from J, the junction contained 8 bases not matched to a gene. The CDR3 extends over 15 amino acids. CDR3 in amino acids: CASSAWTGEYNEQFF. The CDR3 region has the DNA TGTGCCAGCAGCGCTTGGACAGGCGAATACAATGAGCAGTTCTTC.